This T cell receptor (beta chain) comes out of a study of cytomegalovirus exposure and HLA in healthy donors (dated by TCRdb to about 2017). In terms of the full investigation: An earlier analysis of 587 of the donors reported 250 to 300 Gb of sequence data and 100 million to 140 million unique TCR beta sequences from 150 million to 200 million T cells. All discovery cohort repertoires had been generated on a single sequencing platform. An early release that covered fewer than 750 HLA-typed donors contained around 300 gigabases of sequencing data and roughly 84 million unique TCR sequences. Alongside the repertoire data, information on donor age, sex, ethnicity and CMV serostatus was compiled. Among the roughly 400 genotyped donors, under 90% belonged to the genetic ancestry cluster associated with self-reported Caucasian donors. A later genetic analysis used genome-wide SNP genotypes for about 60% of the roughly 700 donors, treating that subset as a discovery cohort. The T cell repertoires of 700 or so subjects were profiled by immunosequencing and related to cytomegalovirus serostatus. The number of donors typed differed by locus, with about 629-630 for A, B, C, DRB1 and DQB1, more than 500 for DQA1, 600 to 610 for DPA1, and approximately 470 for DPB1. An earlier analysis of 587 of the donors used high-throughput TCR beta sequencing to judge whether each TCR beta V gene segment behaved as functional or pseudogenic. Roughly 5 DR-DQ haplotypes were handled as single units for association and clustering, since linkage in the cohort was strong. A later analysis re-analyzed previously published TCR beta repertoires from roughly 600 donors and added high-resolution HLA genotyping to study TCR occurrence patterns. Rather than drawing on any new phenotypic data, the later analysis identified candidate immune exposures from TCR beta sequences and the way those sequences occurred across donors. On average, roughly 250,000 unique TCR beta nucleotide sequences were sequenced per donor among a few hundred genotyped donors of the cohort, with roughly 18% of those sequences being non-productive. The study aimed to test whether signatures of past pathogen exposure could be identified by cataloging public T cell receptors. The study combined high-throughput TCR immunosequencing, statistical association of individual TCRs with disease status, and machine learning to predict cytomegalovirus infection status. HLA typing covered class I and class II loci at four-digit resolution. Along with the roughly 700-subject first cohort, a separate validation cohort of approximately 110 different subjects was used. Broad study findings and their caveats: Correlated functional status among segregating V segments might reflect linkage disequilibrium, but an unknown experimental factor could not be ruled out. Because HLA typing was unavailable for some donors at each locus, only the typed subset was used in association tests. Specific HLA alleles were associated with 15,000 to 20,000 TCR beta sequences at a false discovery rate of 0.05 in a later analysis. A further reported finding was that TCR beta sequences accurately predicted the HLA-A and HLA-B alleles for most subjects in the first cohort. Across donors, most TCR sequences were observed very rarely, whereas some public TCRs were present in many individuals. Sequencing depth was assumed to be roughly uniform across donors in the presence/absence analyses, though that assumption may not hold. A later analysis found that TCR association rates varied across HLA loci, with DRB1 alleles showing the most associated TCRs and HLA-C alleles the fewest. In the study, about 150 TCR beta chains were listed as associated with cytomegalovirus. V-gene and J-gene trimming of TCR beta chains was associated with a missense DCLRE1C variant in a later genetic analysis, and the association was replicated in an independent cohort. A cluster of highly shared sequence variants was judged likely to represent a technical artifact of the sequencing pipeline. In vitro tests confirmed that a few of the cytomegalovirus-associated TCR beta chains recognize cytomegalovirus antigens. An earlier analysis of approximately 540 of the donors showed that most TCR beta V segments appeared in productive rearrangements either about 90% or about 30% of the time, which broadly matched IMGT annotations. Some IMGT-functional V segments, including TRBV6-2 and TRBV6-3, could not be told apart with the 87-base-pair reads, so those segments were excluded. Some 16 rarely observed V segments, including chromosome 9 orphons, were excluded from the earlier analysis of some 590 of the donors because counts were too low. It was suggested by the authors that the approach could potentially be generalized to other disease states and immunological phenotypes. In a later analysis, HLA-associated TCR beta chains showed more clonal expansion and lower generation probabilities than non-associated chains that were equally common. The classifier was reported to diagnose cytomegalovirus status with high specificity and sensitivity in both the original and validation cohorts. Strong co-occurrence of HLA alleles, especially DR and DQ, made assigning TCR associations to individual alleles difficult. According to a later analysis, most CMV-associated TCR beta chains appeared to be HLA-restricted, and the HLA associations seemed to be driven largely by CMV exposure. Immune exposure information for the cohort was limited to CMV serostatus. The cohort was sequenced for TCR beta chains only, and without alpha or paired-chain data the features that could be detected were limited. Compared with the 666-donor mean, donors in an Asian-associated ancestry cluster had fewer N-insertions in productive TCRs, according to a later genetic analysis. According to a later analysis, parvovirus B19, influenza, CMV and Epstein-Barr virus appeared linked to several top co-occurrence clusters.

For this chain, trimming is 8 bases at the V end and 9 bases at the J end, and the number of junction bases without a gene match is 20. From the cysteine up to the phenylalanine, the CDR3 has a length of 16 residues. Just CDR3 DNA is preserved here, 48 bases in frame from base 1. CDR1 LGHNA and CDR2 YNFKEQ are derived from the germline V gene. The cohort consisted of approximately 670 healthy bone marrow donors. Cohort members were all nominally healthy when sampled, although unrecorded immune exposures were likely present. The donor was CMV seronegative and belonged to the group of over 350 seronegative cohort members. Each donor provided a peripheral blood sample, and peripheral blood mononuclear cells were used for TCR beta sequencing. The Qiagen DNeasy Blood Extraction Kit was used to extract genomic DNA from the blood cell samples. Library preparation was by the immunoSEQ multiplex PCR assay. A mixture of 60 forward primers for TCR Vbeta segments and 13 reverse primers for TCR Jbeta segments was used in the multiplex PCR. A multiplex PCR assay on genomic DNA amplified the CDR3 region of rearranged TCR beta genes. The amplified TCR beta libraries were sequenced on the Illumina HiSeq System as 87-base-pair reads. For the original study's pipeline: In a later analysis, tens of millions of unique TCR beta chains were counted across the roughly 670 repertoires, and approximately 11 million of these chains were shared by at least two donors. Raw reads were error-corrected and collapsed into unique sequences with a nearest-neighbor algorithm that merged closely related sequences to remove PCR and sequencing errors. Alignment of CDR3 sequences to IMGT reference sequences was used to assign V, D and J gene segments. Each retained sequence needed at least a six-nucleotide match to both a V gene segment and a J gene segment. Rearrangements were classified as productive when the CDR3 lacked stop codons and remained in frame with V and J, and all other rearrangements were classified as non-productive. Following IMGT convention, CDR3 was defined as the stretch from the second conserved V-encoded cysteine to the conserved J-encoded phenylalanine. The earlier analysis of 450 to 750 of the donors excluded any sequence lacking an unambiguous match to a single V gene segment. In an earlier analysis of several hundred of the donors, V segments were called functional above 56.7% productive rearrangements and were called segregating when the between-donor standard deviation exceeded 5%. A statistical classification framework was developed to diagnose cytomegalovirus status using the catalog of TCR beta chain sequences. In a later analysis, TCR nucleotide sequences were compared against IMGT/GENE-DB human TR gene sequences so that V and J genes could be assigned. A later analysis assigned CDR3 sequences and most-parsimonious VDJ recombination scenarios with the TCRdist pipeline. In a later analysis, each TCR beta chain was defined by its CDR3 amino acid sequence together with its V-gene family, and reads lacking a unique V-gene family were excluded. A later analysis removed over 500 highly shared, low-generation-probability nucleotide sequences to deal with suspected cross-contamination and a sequencing artifact. A later analysis calculated a clonal expansion index for each public chain from normalized within-repertoire ranks of inferred template counts. Generation probabilities in a later analysis came from a VDJ recombination model fitted to out-of-frame rearrangements, and those results were checked against IGoR. In a later analysis, hypergeometric tests were used to score TCR-TCR, TCR-HLA and TCR-CMV co-occurrence, with a repertoire-size bias correction applied to TCR pairs. A later analysis estimated false discovery rates by permuting HLA or CMV assignments 20 times. In a later analysis, co-occurring TCRs were grouped with DBSCAN, and TCRdist sequence similarity was added when clustering was performed within HLA-allele-positive subsets. For co-occurrence clustering, repertoires with fewer than 30,000 or more than 120,000 public chains were excluded, along with roughly 5 repertoires with anomalous nucleotide sharing. Here the immuneACCESS table is served through TCRdb, limited to in-frame sequences with V and J called. Missing clones are a known gap in these copies; in checked studies unresolved V genes cover under half, and the rest lacks a known reason. V, J and clone size reflect that table, while D and trimming were determined from the DNA. In all, the sample holds about 120,000 clones, and around three quarters of those were seen once. 1% to 1.5% of the sample goes to the ten largest clones.

Worth noting for this clone: Its antigen remains undetermined. Base qualities are not recorded, but no much larger clone differs from it by a single base.

Sample: PBMCs. The chain was built from TRBV4-2 and TRBJ2-7, and TRBD1 matches 9 of the central bases. This clonotype was sampled from a female donor in good health and CMV-seronegative. The CDR3 here reads CASRDQAGTGLGPQYF. The nucleotides read TGTGCCAGCCGGGACCAAGCCGGGACAGGGTTGGGTCCGCAGTACTTC.